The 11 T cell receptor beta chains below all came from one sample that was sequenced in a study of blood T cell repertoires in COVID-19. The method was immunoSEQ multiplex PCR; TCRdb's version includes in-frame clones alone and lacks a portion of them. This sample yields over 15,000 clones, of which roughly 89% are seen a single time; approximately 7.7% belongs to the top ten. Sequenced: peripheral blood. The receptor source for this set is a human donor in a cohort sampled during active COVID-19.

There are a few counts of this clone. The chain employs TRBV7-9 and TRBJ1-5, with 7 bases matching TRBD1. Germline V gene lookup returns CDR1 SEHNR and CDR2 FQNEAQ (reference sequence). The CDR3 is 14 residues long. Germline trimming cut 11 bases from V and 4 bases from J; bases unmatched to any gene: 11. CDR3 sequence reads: CASGPGGINQPQHF. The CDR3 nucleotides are TGTGCCTCAGGGCCAGGGGGGATTAATCAGCCCCAGCATTTT.

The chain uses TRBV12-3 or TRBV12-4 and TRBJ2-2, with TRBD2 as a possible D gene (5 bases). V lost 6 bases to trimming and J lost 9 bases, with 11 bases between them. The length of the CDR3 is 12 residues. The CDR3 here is CASRTGNRELFF. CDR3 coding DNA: TGTGCCAGCAGGACGGGAAACAGGGAGCTGTTTTTT.

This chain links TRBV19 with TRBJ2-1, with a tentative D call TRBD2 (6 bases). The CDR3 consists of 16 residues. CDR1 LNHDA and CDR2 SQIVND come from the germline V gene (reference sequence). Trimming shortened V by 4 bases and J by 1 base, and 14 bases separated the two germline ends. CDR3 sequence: CASSRPGLTSYNEQFF. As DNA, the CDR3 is TGTGCCAGTAGTAGACCGGGACTGACATCCTACAATGAGCAGTTCTTC. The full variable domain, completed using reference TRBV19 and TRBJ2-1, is DGGITQSPKYLFRKEGQNVTLSCEQNLNHDAMYWYRQDPGQGLRLIYYSQIVNDFQKGDIAEGYSVSREKKESFPLTVTSAQKNPTAFYLCASSRPGLTSYNEQFFGPGTRLTVL.

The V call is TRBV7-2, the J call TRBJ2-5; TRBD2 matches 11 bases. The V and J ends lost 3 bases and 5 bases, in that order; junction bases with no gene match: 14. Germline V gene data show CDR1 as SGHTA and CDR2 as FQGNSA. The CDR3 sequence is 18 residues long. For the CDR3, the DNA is TGTGCCAGCAGCTTTGACAGGACTAGCGGGTGGGGCGTGGAGACCCAGTACTTC. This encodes CASSFDRTSGWGVETQYF.

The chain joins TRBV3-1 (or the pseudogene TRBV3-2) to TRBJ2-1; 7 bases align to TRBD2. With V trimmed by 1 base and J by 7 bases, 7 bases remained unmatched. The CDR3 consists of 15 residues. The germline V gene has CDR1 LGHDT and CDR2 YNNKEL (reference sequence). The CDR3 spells CASSQGGGGWNEQFF. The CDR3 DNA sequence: TGTGCCAGCAGCCAAGGGGGGGGAGGGTGGAATGAGCAGTTCTTC.

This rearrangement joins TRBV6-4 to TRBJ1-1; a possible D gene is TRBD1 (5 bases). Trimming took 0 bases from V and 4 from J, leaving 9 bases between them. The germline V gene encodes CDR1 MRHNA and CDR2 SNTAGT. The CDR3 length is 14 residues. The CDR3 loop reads CASSDSDKPTEAFF. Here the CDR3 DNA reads TGTGCCAGCAGTGACTCGGACAAGCCCACTGAAGCTTTCTTT.

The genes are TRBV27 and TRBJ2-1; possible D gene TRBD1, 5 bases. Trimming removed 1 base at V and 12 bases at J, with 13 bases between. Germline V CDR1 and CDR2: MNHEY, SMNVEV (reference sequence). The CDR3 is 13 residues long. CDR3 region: CASSLWQGYRQFF. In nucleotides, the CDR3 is TGTGCCAGCAGTTTATGGCAGGGTTACCGGCAGTTCTTC.

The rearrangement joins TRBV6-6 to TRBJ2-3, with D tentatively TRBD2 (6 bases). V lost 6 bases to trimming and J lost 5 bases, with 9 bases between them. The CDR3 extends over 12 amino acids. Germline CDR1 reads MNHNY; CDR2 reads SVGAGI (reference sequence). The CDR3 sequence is CASSPGGDTQYF. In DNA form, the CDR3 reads TGTGCCAGCAGCCCCGGGGGAGATACGCAGTATTTT.

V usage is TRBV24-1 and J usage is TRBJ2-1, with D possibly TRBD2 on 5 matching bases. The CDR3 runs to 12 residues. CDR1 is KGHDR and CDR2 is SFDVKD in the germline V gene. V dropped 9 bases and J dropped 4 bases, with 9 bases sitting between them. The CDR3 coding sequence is TGTGCCACCGCCGGGAATTACAATGAGCAGTTCTTC. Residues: CATAGNYNEQFF.

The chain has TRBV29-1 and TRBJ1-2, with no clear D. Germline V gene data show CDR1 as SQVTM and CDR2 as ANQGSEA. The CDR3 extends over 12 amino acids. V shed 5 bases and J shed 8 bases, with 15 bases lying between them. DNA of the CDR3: TGCAGCGTTTCCGAGACTTACACGGGCTACACCTTC. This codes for CSVSETYTGYTF.

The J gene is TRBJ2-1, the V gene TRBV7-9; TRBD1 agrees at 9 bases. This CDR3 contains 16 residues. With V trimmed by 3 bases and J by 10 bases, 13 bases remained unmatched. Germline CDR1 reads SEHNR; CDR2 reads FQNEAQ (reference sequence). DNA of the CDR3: TGTGCCAGCAGCTTGGGGACAGGGACCCCTAGGGGGGAGCAGTTCTTC. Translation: CASSLGTGTPRGEQFF.